One sample yielded the 26 T cell receptor beta chains listed below, sequenced in a study of cytomegalovirus exposure and HLA in healthy donors. The PCR had 60 Vbeta and 13 Jbeta primers. The table came from immunoSEQ multiplex PCR; TCRdb's copy has only in-frame clones and leaves some out. The sample consists of about 160,000 clones, around three quarters of them appearing once. The source material was PBMCs. The receptors here all came from a woman in her forties in good health and CMV-seronegative.

This clone was detected only once. The gene calls are TRBV5-1 and TRBJ2-7; no clear D. Per germline, CDR1 SGHRS and CDR2 YFSETQ. The CDR3 is 14 residues long. Trimming took 0 bases from V and 1 from J, leaving 8 bases between them. CDR3 in amino acids: CASSLGQASYEQYF. In DNA, the CDR3 is TGCGCCAGCAGCTTGGGGCAGGCATCCTACGAGCAGTACTTC.

CDR3 loop: CASRITVNTEAFF. The CDR3 DNA reads as TGTGCCAGCAGGATTACAGTGAACACTGAAGCTTTCTTT. This rearrangement joins TRBV28 to TRBJ1-1, with unresolved D. Between the trimmed V and J ends, which lost 6 bases and 0 bases, there was a span of 8 bases. Germline V lookup: CDR1 MDHEN, CDR2 SYDVKM. There are 13 residues in the CDR3. The variable domain in full, completed from reference TRBV28 and TRBJ1-1, reads DVKVTQSSRYLVKRTGEKVFLECVQDMDHENMFWYRQDPGLGLRLIYFSYDVKMKEKGDIPEGYSVSREKKERFSLILESASTNQTSMYLCASRITVNTEAFFGQGTRLTVV.

This clone has just a few counts. The rearrangement links TRBV5-6 to TRBJ1-6; possibly TRBD1 for D (5 bases). V gave up 4 bases and J gave up 7 bases, with 9 bases separating them. CDR3 size: 13 residues. Germline V gene lookup returns CDR1 SGHDT and CDR2 YYEEEE. CDR3 sequence (DNA): TGTGCCAGCAGCCAGGGAGGGAATTCACCCCTCCACTTT. As protein: CASSQGGNSPLHF.

This clone was detected once. This chain uses TRBV27 with TRBJ1-2, with 8 nucleotides matching TRBD1. This CDR3 has 14 amino acids. CDR1 and CDR2 from the germline V gene are MNHEY and SMNVEV (reference sequence). J lost 5 bases, V lost 6 bases, and 8 bases had no gene match. CDR3 in amino acids: CASRDPGTGYGYTF. CDR3 DNA sequence: TGTGCCAGCAGGGACCCAGGGACAGGTTATGGCTACACCTTC.

The J gene is TRBJ2-6, the V gene TRBV10-1, with TRBD1 matching 8 bases. The CDR3 is made up of 15 amino acids. Germline CDR1 is WNHNN and CDR2 is SYGVQD (reference sequence). The trim removed 2 bases at V and 6 bases at J, leaving 3 bases unmatched. CDR3 amino acids: CASSESRGPANVLTF. DNA of the CDR3: TGCGCCAGCAGTGAGAGCAGGGGGCCGGCCAACGTCCTGACTTTC.

This clone is a singleton in its sample. The chain couples TRBV5-6 to TRBJ2-1; D is unclear. V lost 2 bases, J lost 7 bases, and 4 bases lay in between. Per germline, CDR1 SGHDT and CDR2 YYEEEE. This CDR3 contains 11 residues. The CDR3 nucleotides are TGTGCCAGCAGCTTCCGGAATGAGCAGTTCTTC. Its protein is CASSFRNEQFF.

The CDR3 DNA reads TGCAGTGTTAAGGGGGCCTATGGCTACACCTTC. It codes for CSVKGAYGYTF. J is TRBJ1-2 and V is TRBV20-1; 7 bases are a match to TRBD1. V was pared by 7 bases and J by 4 bases, with 3 bases of the junction left unmatched. The germline V gene encodes CDR1 DFQATT and CDR2 SNEGSKA (reference sequence). This CDR3 has 11 amino acids.

The chain combines TRBV15 with TRBJ2-2; 7 nucleotides align to TRBD2. CDR1 LNHNV and CDR2 YYDKDF come from the germline V gene (reference sequence). The CDR3 is made up of 15 amino acids. V was pared by 5 bases and J by 13 bases, with 16 bases of the junction left unmatched. The CDR3 loop is CATSLGGVKLGRLFF. The DNA for the CDR3 is TGTGCCACCAGCCTGGGGGGGGTTAAGCTAGGTCGGCTGTTTTTT.

The genes are TRBV4-1 and TRBJ2-1, with 7 bases identical to TRBD2. CDR3 length: 16 amino acids. J was trimmed by 2 bases and V by 1 base; bases with no gene match: 5. Germline V CDR1 and CDR2: MGHRA, YSYEKL. The CDR3: CASSQGRAGAYNEQFF. In DNA form, the CDR3 reads TGCGCCAGCAGCCAAGGTCGCGCGGGGGCCTACAATGAGCAGTTCTTC.

As regards this clone: One end of the junction does not line up with germline, which may come from a read error. Additional DNA sequences in this sample encode the identical CDR3. The rearrangement uses TRBV4-1 and TRBJ1-1, with a weak D call TRBD1 (6 bases). Germline CDR1 and CDR2: MGHRA and YSYEKL. This CDR3 has 17 amino acids. The CDR3, as DNA: TGCGCTAGCAGCCAAGATGGTGAGGGGGTAGGTAACACTGAAGCTTTCTTT. It translates to CASSQDGEGVGNTEAFF.

This chain joins TRBV7-9 and TRBJ2-7; weak D call: TRBD2 (5 bases). Germline assignment: CDR1 SEHNR and CDR2 FQNEAQ (reference sequence). There are 14 residues in the CDR3. V lost 5 bases to trimming and J lost 2 bases, with 13 bases between them. The CDR3 coding sequence is TGTGCCAGCAGCACCGGGGTAGGAACCTACGAGCAGTACTTC. Translation: CASSTGVGTYEQYF.

The chain couples TRBV2 to TRBJ2-5; D might be TRBD2 (6 bases). Germline CDR1 reads SNHLY; CDR2 reads FYNNEI. The CDR3 contains 15 residues. Trimming removed 5 bases from V and 4 bases from J, with 17 bases in between. CDR3 loop: CASSRTSRSPETQYF. The CDR3 coding sequence is TGTGCCAGCAGTAGAACTAGCCGGTCACCAGAGACCCAGTACTTC. Full variable domain (remainder filled in from reference TRBV2 and TRBJ2-5): EPEVTQTPSHQVTQMGQEVILRCVPISNHLYFYWYRQILGQKVEFLVSFYNNEISEKSEIFDDQFSVERPDGSNFTLKIRSTKLEDSAMYFCASSRTSRSPETQYFGPGTRLLVL.

V gene TRBV6-4 combines with J gene TRBJ1-4; 10 bases are shared with TRBD1. The length of the CDR3 is 16 residues. The trim removed 4 bases at V and 8 bases at J, leaving 10 bases unmatched. Germline-derived CDR1 and CDR2 are MRHNA and SNTAGT. DNA for the CDR3: TGTGCCAGCAGTGTCCCGGGACAGGGGCGGGGGGAAAAACTGTTTTTT. It is translated as CASSVPGQGRGEKLFF.

This sequence joins TRBV29-1 and TRBJ1-3; D gene ambiguous. There are 13 residues in the CDR3. V was pared by 4 bases and J by 0 bases, with 7 bases between. CDR1 and CDR2 from the germline V gene are SQVTM and ANQGSEA. This CDR3 is CSVVLDSGNTIYF. CDR3 nucleotide sequence: TGCAGCGTTGTTTTAGACTCTGGAAACACCATATATTTT.

V and J are TRBV13 and TRBJ2-3, with 11 bases that match TRBD2. In germline, CDR1 is PRHDT, CDR2 FYEKMQ (reference sequence). V gave up 5 bases and J gave up 2 bases; unmatched junction bases: 12. The CDR3 covers 18 residues. The CDR3 DNA reads TGTGCCAGCAGCCCCTGGGCTAGCGGGGGGCTGGCCACAGATACGCAGTATTTT. Protein sequence: CASSPWASGGLATDTQYF.

The chain's CDR3 is CASSPGQGIVTEAFF. CDR3 in DNA: TGTGCCAGCAGTCCCGGACAGGGGATAGTCACTGAAGCTTTCTTT. The gene calls are TRBV27 and TRBJ1-1, with TRBD1 matching over 9 bases. Germline CDR1 is MNHEY and CDR2 is SMNVEV (reference sequence). This CDR3 has 15 residues. The V and J ends lost 5 bases and 4 bases, in that order; junction bases with no gene match: 8.

The rearrangement links TRBV5-1 to TRBJ1-3; D is uncertain. Trimming shortened V by 4 bases and J by 0 bases, and 8 bases separated the two germline ends. Germline V lookup: CDR1 SGHRS, CDR2 YFSETQ. CDR3 length equals 14 residues. CDR3 sequence reads: CASSGGSSGNTIYF. DNA for the CDR3: TGCGCCAGCAGCGGCGGCAGCTCTGGAAACACCATATATTTT. Supplemented by reference TRBV5-1 and TRBJ1-3, the full variable domain reads KAGVTQTPRYLIKTRGQQVTLSCSPISGHRSVSWYQQTPGQGLQFLFEYFSETQRNKGNFPGRFSGRQFSNSRSEMNVSTLELGDSALYLCASSGGSSGNTIYFGEGSWLTVV.

The V call is TRBV9, the J call TRBJ2-7; 8 bases fit TRBD2. The CDR3 runs to 14 residues. CDR1 and CDR2 from the germline V gene are SGDLS and YYNGEE. J lost 2 bases, V lost 3 bases, and 4 bases had no gene match. CDR3 residues: CASSGGGRTYEQYF. The CDR3 nucleotides are TGTGCCAGCAGCGGCGGGGGGCGTACCTACGAGCAGTACTTC.

CDR3 in amino acids: CASSWGDSYNEQFF. The DNA of the CDR3 is TGTGCCAGCAGCTGGGGGGATTCCTACAATGAGCAGTTCTTC. The V gene is TRBV27, the J gene TRBJ2-1; D might be TRBD2 (6 bases). With 6 bases removed from V and 1 base from J, the gap between germline ends came to 10 bases. Germline values: CDR1 MNHEY, CDR2 SMNVEV (reference sequence). There are 14 residues in the CDR3.

This clone has just a few counts. V and J are TRBV11-2 and TRBJ2-1, with D unclear. The V end was cut by 0 bases, the J end by 0 bases, with 6 bases between. The CDR3 is 15 residues long. Looked up from germline, CDR1 is SGHAT and CDR2 is FQNNGV. Written as DNA, the CDR3 is TGTGCCAGCAGCTTAGATCTAGTCTCCTACAATGAGCAGTTCTTC. This codes for CASSLDLVSYNEQFF.

This clone showed up just once. The chain carries TRBV11-2 and TRBJ2-3; 13 bases fit TRBD2. This CDR3 is built from 17 residues. V trimming: 0 bases; J trimming: 6 bases; junction bases outside the gene matches: 6. CDR1 SGHAT and CDR2 FQNNGV come from the germline V gene. This CDR3 is CASSLDFTSGGVDTQYF. In DNA, the CDR3 is TGTGCCAGCAGCTTAGATTTTACTAGCGGGGGGGTTGATACGCAGTATTTT.

The chain couples TRBV18 to TRBJ2-1; possible D gene TRBD2, 6 bases. Germline CDR1 reads KGHSH; CDR2 reads LQKENI. The CDR3 is made up of 13 amino acids. The V end lost 3 bases, the J end lost 4 bases, and 7 bases lay between the germline ends. Here the CDR3 reads CASSPRGYNEQFF. DNA for the CDR3: TGTGCCAGCTCACCCCGGGGGTACAATGAGCAGTTCTTC.

V and J are TRBV2 and TRBJ2-1; 14 positions agree with TRBD2. This CDR3 has 15 residues. V trimming: 9 bases; J trimming: 3 bases; junction bases outside the gene matches: 4. Germline assignment: CDR1 SNHLY and CDR2 FYNNEI. CDR3 sequence reads: CASGLAGGFYNEQFF. The CDR3, as DNA: TGTGCCAGTGGACTAGCGGGGGGATTCTACAATGAGCAGTTCTTC.

The chain carries TRBV7-9 and TRBJ1-2, with D possibly TRBD1 on 6 matching bases. Trimming shortened V by 5 bases and J by 4 bases, and 23 bases separated the two germline ends. This CDR3 has 17 residues. The germline V gene encodes CDR1 SEHNR and CDR2 FQNEAQ (reference sequence). The CDR3 is CASSPVTGGGGSYGYTF. CDR3 sequence (DNA): TGTGCCAGCAGCCCGGTGACAGGTGGTGGAGGAAGCTATGGCTACACCTTC. Supplemented by reference TRBV7-9 and TRBJ1-2, the full variable domain reads DTGVSQNPRHKITKRGQNVTFRCDPISEHNRLYWYRQTLGQGPEFLTYFQNEAQLEKSRLLSDRFSAERPKGSFSTLEIQRTEQGDSAMYLCASSPVTGGGGSYGYTFGSGTRLTVV.

The V gene is TRBV9, the J gene TRBJ2-1; 13 nucleotides line up with TRBD2. V lost 0 bases to trimming and J lost 9 bases; unmatched junction nucleotides: 3. This CDR3 is built from 15 residues. CDR1 SGDLS and CDR2 YYNGEE come from the germline V gene. CDR3 loop: CASSVETSGGSEQFF. The CDR3 DNA sequence: TGTGCCAGCAGCGTAGAGACTAGCGGGGGGTCTGAGCAGTTCTTC.

The CDR3 sequence: CASSAGHQPQHF. CDR3 nucleotides: TGTGCCAGCAGTGCAGGGCATCAGCCCCAGCATTTT. The V gene is TRBV2, the J gene TRBJ1-5; perhaps TRBD1 as D (5 bases). This CDR3 has 12 amino acids. V shed 4 bases and J shed 5 bases, with 6 bases lying between them. Per germline, CDR1 SNHLY and CDR2 FYNNEI.